The text below deals with one T cell receptor beta chain. This entry belongs to a study of blood T cell repertoires in COVID-19. Study summary: Sites in the United States, Italy and Spain provided acute and convalescent COVID-19 samples. PBMCs, B-cell-depleted T cells, or T cells were the source of the cDNA or gDNA that made up the material.

Followed over time, Seattle patients had been enrolled while infection was active. The CDR3 contains 16 residues. Germline-derived CDR1 and CDR2 are MGHRA and YSYEKL. V shed 1 base and J 3 bases; nucleotides not matched to a gene: 5. Per the original data handling: Estimation of nucleated cell counts relied on the amplification of reference gene primers. Profiled with immunoSEQ multiplex PCR; TCRdb holds only in-frame clones, not every one. The V and J calls and the clone size are those of that table, but D and trimming were determined from the DNA. Of some 180,000 clones listed, roughly 88% are singletons.

This TCR derives from a man over 45 with COVID-19, enrolled during active disease. The rearrangement joins TRBV4-1 to TRBJ2-3, with TRBD2 matching 9 bases. Sequences were obtained from peripheral blood. The CDR3: CASSQVAGGPTDTQYF. The CDR3, as DNA: TGCGCCAGCAGCCAAGTGGCGGGAGGGCCAACAGATACGCAGTATTTT.